One sample yielded the 20 T cell receptor beta chains listed below, sequenced in a study of blood T cell repertoires in COVID-19. Clones were read by immunoSEQ multiplex PCR, and TCRdb kept only the in-frame ones, dropping some. The sample carries 150,000 or so clones, roughly 89% recorded once. Specimen: peripheral blood. The source is a woman between 65 and 79 years old with COVID-19, enrolled during active disease.

This clone was seen a handful of times. The CDR3 loop is CASSPQGGTGELFF. The CDR3 coding sequence is TGTGCCAGCTCACCACAGGGAGGCACCGGGGAGCTGTTTTTT. This chain joins TRBV18 and TRBJ2-2, with D possibly TRBD2 on 6 matching bases. V was shortened by 1 base and J by 4 bases, with 7 bases between the two germline ends. Germline loops: CDR1 KGHSH, CDR2 LQKENI. The CDR3 covers 14 residues.

The J gene is TRBJ2-5, the V gene TRBV18; tentatively, D is TRBD1 (5 bases). V lost 4 bases to trimming and J lost 2 bases, with 14 bases between them. Germline V gene data show CDR1 as KGHSH and CDR2 as LQKENI. The CDR3 contains 15 residues. The CDR3 spells CASSLLQAPQETQYF. In DNA, the CDR3 is TGTGCCAGCTCACTTTTACAGGCCCCACAAGAGACCCAGTACTTC.

The chain is built from TRBV2 and TRBJ1-4, with D possibly matching TRBD1 (6 bases). Germline CDR1 and CDR2: SNHLY and FYNNEI. Deletions cut 4 bases from V and 3 bases from J, with 12 bases between. The CDR3 runs 15 residues. The CDR3 sequence: CASSVAQGPNEKLFF. DNA for the CDR3: TGTGCCAGCAGTGTGGCGCAGGGGCCTAATGAAAAACTGTTTTTT.

The chain has TRBV5-4 and TRBJ1-1, with 7 nucleotides matching TRBD1. This CDR3 is 15 amino acids long. With V trimmed by 3 bases and J by 2 bases, 7 bases remained unmatched. CDR1 is SGHNT and CDR2 is YYREEE in the germline V gene (reference sequence). The CDR3 DNA is TGTGCCAGCAGCTCCAGACAGGGCCCTAACACTGAAGCTTTCTTT. Translating it yields CASSSRQGPNTEAFF.

This rearrangement joins TRBV6-6 to TRBJ1-5; D remains unclear. V lost 5 bases and J lost 2, with 19 bases in between. CDR3 length equals 17 residues. Germline V CDR1 and CDR2: MNHNY, SVGAGI (reference sequence). In DNA form, the CDR3 reads TGTGCCAGCAGTCGTACCGCCGGGTCGGCGGGCAATCAGCCCCAGCATTTT. Its protein is CASSRTAGSAGNQPQHF.

V gene TRBV5-1 combines with J gene TRBJ1-4, with 8 bases aligning to TRBD1. Germline CDR1 reads SGHRS; CDR2 reads YFSETQ. The junction had 4 bases not matched to a gene; V was cut back by 2 bases and J by 7 bases. The length of the CDR3 is 14 residues. The CDR3 protein is CASSFGTGPEKLFF. CDR3 in DNA: TGCGCCAGCAGCTTTGGGACAGGACCTGAAAAACTGTTTTTT. The complete variable domain, with remaining parts taken from reference TRBV5-1 and TRBJ1-4, reads KAGVTQTPRYLIKTRGQQVTLSCSPISGHRSVSWYQQTPGQGLQFLFEYFSETQRNKGNFPGRFSGRQFSNSRSEMNVSTLELGDSALYLCASSFGTGPEKLFFGSGTQLSVL.

This clone was counted between two and nine times. The J gene is TRBJ1-3, the V gene TRBV10-2, with D perhaps matching TRBD1 (6 bases). CDR3 size: 18 residues. Trimming took off 4 bases at V and 0 bases at J, with 19 bases between the two ends. CDR1 WSHSY and CDR2 SAAADI come from the germline V gene. CDR3 loop: CASSGRVPDSLSGNTIYF. CDR3 nucleotide sequence: TGCGCCAGCAGTGGAAGGGTCCCGGACAGTCTCTCTGGAAACACCATATATTTT.

This clone occurred many times. The rearrangement links TRBV6-1 to TRBJ2-3; TRBD2 aligns across 15 bases. The length of the CDR3 is 20 residues. J was trimmed by 4 bases and V by 2 bases; bases with no gene match: 13. Germline V gene lookup returns CDR1 MNHNS and CDR2 SASEGT. The CDR3 nucleotides are TGTGCCAGCAGTGAATTGGTTCGGGGACTAGCGGGGGGTATCCCAGATACGCAGTATTTT. This codes for CASSELVRGLAGGIPDTQYF.

The V call is TRBV27, the J call TRBJ1-1; no clear D gene. This CDR3 has 13 amino acids. The germline gives CDR1 MNHEY, CDR2 SMNVEV (reference sequence). Trimming left V 6 bases short and J 2 bases short, with 10 bases between. In nucleotides, the CDR3 is TGTGCCAGCAGCCCCTCTTATAACACTGAAGCTTTCTTT. Residues: CASSPSYNTEAFF.

The V and J genes are TRBV3-1 (or the pseudogene TRBV3-2) and TRBJ2-7; D unresolved. V lost 3 bases and J lost 0, with 3 bases in between. The CDR3 has 12 residues. In germline, CDR1 is LGHDT, CDR2 YNNKEL (reference sequence). The chain's CDR3 is CASSQSSYEQYF. CDR3 nucleotide sequence: TGTGCCAGCAGCCAGAGCTCCTACGAGCAGTACTTC.

The V and J genes are TRBV5-6 and TRBJ1-6; D is undetermined. The CDR3 loop spans 17 amino acids. V was shortened by 1 base and J by 3 bases, with 14 bases between the two germline ends. The germline V gene encodes CDR1 SGHDT and CDR2 YYEEEE. The CDR3 region has the DNA TGTGCCAGCAGCTTGTTCGGGAAAAACGACTATAATTCACCCCTCCACTTT. It yields the protein CASSLFGKNDYNSPLHF.

This rearrangement joins TRBV12-3 or TRBV12-4 to TRBJ1-2; D may be TRBD1 (5 bases). V lost 3 bases to trimming and J lost 8 bases, with 10 bases between them. The length of the CDR3 is 12 residues. The CDR3 loop reads CASSFQGNGYTF. The CDR3 nucleotides are TGTGCCAGCAGTTTCCAGGGTAACGGCTACACCTTC.

The rearrangement joins TRBV7-3 to TRBJ2-3, with no clear D. Trimming stripped 4 bases from V and 5 bases from J, with 10 bases between. The CDR3 spans 13 residues. Germline CDR1 is SGHTA and CDR2 is FQGTGA. CDR3 nucleotide sequence: TGTGCCAGCAGCTCCTACTTGCGAGATACGCAGTATTTT. Its protein is CASSSYLRDTQYF.

The V and J genes are TRBV7-9 and TRBJ2-1, with 9 bases that match TRBD1. V was clipped by 1 base and J by 4 bases; unmatched bases: 2. The CDR3 is 15 amino acids. From germline, CDR1 is SEHNR and CDR2 FQNEAQ (reference sequence). The CDR3 DNA sequence: TGTGCCAGCAGCTTAGGCGGACAGGGGTACAATGAGCAGTTCTTC. Encoded protein: CASSLGGQGYNEQFF.

This rearrangement joins TRBV2 to TRBJ1-6, with D unresolved. V lost 5 bases, J lost 6 bases, and 5 bases lay in between. This CDR3 region has 12 residues. Germline-derived CDR1 and CDR2 are SNHLY and FYNNEI. CDR3 region: CASSLINSPLHF. CDR3 nucleotide sequence: TGTGCCAGCAGTCTTATTAATTCACCCCTCCACTTT.

The V call is TRBV13, the J call TRBJ2-3; no reliable D call. This CDR3 has 12 residues. Germline lookup yields CDR1 PRHDT and CDR2 FYEKMQ (reference sequence). The V end was cut by 8 bases, the J end by 3 bases, with 9 bases between. This CDR3 is CASSTETDTQYF. The CDR3 DNA reads TGTGCCAGCTCTACGGAGACAGATACGCAGTATTTT. Looking up the rest from reference TRBV13 and TRBJ2-3 gives the full variable domain: AAGVIQSPRHLIKEKRETATLKCYPIPRHDTVYWYQQGPGQDPQFLISFYEKMQSDKGSIPDRFSAQQFSDYHSELNMSSLELGDSALYFCASSTETDTQYFGPGTRLTVL.

The V call is TRBV12-3 or TRBV12-4, the J call TRBJ2-5, with 8 bases aligning to TRBD2. V dropped 5 bases and J dropped 6; count of bases not matched to a gene: 2. This CDR3 is 12 amino acids long. The CDR3: CASSSGGKTQYF. The CDR3 nucleotides are TGTGCCAGCAGTAGCGGGGGAAAGACCCAGTACTTC.

V usage is TRBV6-5 and J usage is TRBJ1-4, with D unresolved. Per the germline V gene, CDR1 is MNHEY and CDR2 is SVGAGI. The CDR3 totals 14 residues. Trimming pared 4 bases from V and 7 bases from J, leaving 13 bases between. CDR3 in DNA: TGTGCCAGCAGTTGGACGGGGTTCGGTGAAAAACTGTTTTTT. Translation: CASSWTGFGEKLFF.

The V and J genes are TRBV3-1 (or the pseudogene TRBV3-2) and TRBJ1-4, with 7 nucleotides matching TRBD1. The J segment lost 3 bases and the V segment lost 6 bases, leaving 4 bases of the junction unmatched. There are 14 residues in the CDR3. Germline CDR1 reads LGHDT; CDR2 reads YNNKEL (reference sequence). The chain's CDR3 is CASRQGYSNEKLFF. The DNA of the CDR3 is TGTGCCAGCAGACAGGGGTATTCTAATGAAAAACTGTTTTTT.

The rearrangement uses TRBV6-5 and TRBJ1-5; possible D gene TRBD1, 6 bases. The germline V gene encodes CDR1 MNHEY and CDR2 SVGAGI. V dropped 5 bases and J dropped 4 bases, with 9 bases sitting between them. The CDR3 has 13 residues. CDR3 protein: CASSRTGNQPQHF. In DNA form, the CDR3 reads TGTGCCAGCAGTAGAACAGGGAATCAGCCCCAGCATTTT.